The rows below give T cell receptor beta chains drawn from one sample of a study of shared clonotypes between healthy human individuals. TCRdb keeps only in-frame clones here, not all; method: immunoSEQ multiplex PCR. Of nearly 2 million clones listed, 85% to 95% are singletons. The source material was naive CD8+ T cells sorted from blood. These receptors were obtained from a man aged 18 to 35 in good health. Both conserved end residues are part of each CDR3. Fields, in order: clone size, J gene, V gene, D gene, CDR3 protein, CDR3 DNA. D genes are given only for firm matches. Clone size is stated in some rows and not others, as once, few, many or a class when expanded.

abundance: -
j_gene: TRBJ2-7
v_gene: TRBV4-1
d_gene: TRBD2
CDR3aa: CASSQTLGGGGYEQYF
CDR3nt: TGCGCCAGCAGCCAAACCCTAGGCGGGGGTGGCTACGAGCAGTACTTC

abundance: -
j_gene: TRBJ2-7
v_gene: TRBV6-4
d_gene: TRBD1
CDR3aa: CASSGAQGINEQYF
CDR3nt: TGTGCCAGCAGTGGGGCACAGGGGATCAACGAGCAGTACTTC

abundance: once
j_gene: TRBJ2-7
v_gene: TRBV25-1
d_gene: -
CDR3aa: CASSDGAYEQYF
CDR3nt: TGTGCCAGCAGTGATGGAGCCTACGAGCAGTACTTC

abundance: -
j_gene: TRBJ2-7
v_gene: TRBV2
d_gene: -
CDR3aa: CASSDRGPYEQYF
CDR3nt: TGTGCCAGCAGTGACAGGGGTCCCTACGAGCAGTACTTC

abundance: -
j_gene: TRBJ2-2
v_gene: TRBV7-7
d_gene: -
CDR3aa: CASSQHGELFF
CDR3nt: TGTGCTAGCAGCCAACATGGGGAGCTGTTTTTT

abundance: -
j_gene: TRBJ2-1
v_gene: TRBV5-4
d_gene: -
CDR3aa: CASSLVADEQFF
CDR3nt: TGTGCCAGCAGCTTGGTGGCGGATGAGCAGTTCTTC

abundance: -
j_gene: TRBJ1-1
v_gene: TRBV9
d_gene: TRBD1
CDR3aa: CASSADRADTTEAFF
CDR3nt: TGTGCCAGCAGCGCGGACAGGGCTGATACCACTGAAGCTTTCTTT

abundance: -
j_gene: TRBJ2-7
v_gene: TRBV4-1
d_gene: -
CDR3aa: CASSQEGPSSYEQYF
CDR3nt: TGCGCCAGCAGCCAAGAGGGTCCCAGCTCCTACGAGCAGTACTTC

abundance: -
j_gene: TRBJ1-2
v_gene: TRBV4-3
d_gene: -
CDR3aa: CASSPGGFYGYTF
CDR3nt: TGCGCCAGCAGCCCCGGGGGATTCTATGGCTACACCTTC

abundance: -
j_gene: TRBJ1-2
v_gene: TRBV5-4
d_gene: TRBD1
CDR3aa: CASSLGQGDYGYTF
CDR3nt: TGTGCCAGCAGCTTGGGACAGGGTGACTATGGCTACACCTTC

abundance: once
j_gene: TRBJ2-5
v_gene: TRBV19
d_gene: -
CDR3aa: CASSSYLAGQETQYF
CDR3nt: TGTGCCAGTAGCTCGTACTTAGCAGGCCAAGAGACCCAGTACTTC

abundance: -
j_gene: TRBJ1-2
v_gene: TRBV7-9
d_gene: -
CDR3aa: CASSSSFTTNYGYTF
CDR3nt: TGTGCCAGCAGCTCTTCCTTTACAACAAACTATGGCTACACCTTC

abundance: -
j_gene: TRBJ1-1
v_gene: TRBV29-1
d_gene: -
CDR3aa: CSTIDENTEAFF
CDR3nt: TGCAGCACCATCGACGAGAACACTGAAGCTTTCTTT

abundance: -
j_gene: TRBJ2-5
v_gene: TRBV6-1
d_gene: -
CDR3aa: CASSEFDNQETQYF
CDR3nt: TGTGCCAGCAGTGAATTCGACAACCAAGAGACCCAGTACTTC